This paragraph covers one T cell receptor (beta chain) sequence. This record comes from a study of blood T cell repertoires in COVID-19. Study details: Samples taken during acute and convalescent COVID-19 were collected in the United States, Italy and Spain. Sources were T cells, B-cell-depleted T cells, or PBMCs; the material itself was cDNA or gDNA.

Per the original data handling: Reference gene primer amplification in the assay estimated nucleated cell counts. Profiled with immunoSEQ multiplex PCR; TCRdb holds only in-frame clones, not every one. V, J and clone size are those of that table, while D and trimming were read from the DNA. Of 30,000 to 40,000 clones listed, about four fifths were seen once; the top ten hold around 40%. Trimming took 1 base from V and 7 from J, leaving 20 bases between them. The CDR3 covers 16 residues. The germline CDR1 and CDR2 sequences are SGHAT and FQNNGV. Specimen: peripheral blood. This chain uses TRBV11-2 with TRBJ2-7; maybe TRBD2 (6 bases). The receptor comes from a man at least 80 years old with active or convalescent COVID-19. The CDR3 DNA sequence: TGTGCCAGCAGCTTAGCCTCTGCGGGATCCCTCCTGGAGCAGTACTTC. Translating gives CASSLASAGSLLEQYF.